The source of this TCR beta chain is a study of CXCR4 blockade with PD-1 therapy in pancreatic cancer. Study observations and caveats: Frequent tumor clones were encoded by many distinct rearrangements, suggesting shared antigens. Sequencing covered TCRbeta chains only, not alpha chains. Tumors were clonally expanded, mean around 0.14 versus 0.05 in healthy blood.

Concerning this clone itself: Its antigen remains unidentified.

Patients who provided the archived tumor blocks had not received neoadjuvant therapy before surgery. Here immunoSEQ multiplex PCR was the method, and the copy in TCRdb shows in-frame clones only, minus some. The sample comprises approximately 2,600 clones, 35% to 50% of which are singletons, and about a fifth rests with the top ten. The junction had 7 bases not matched to a gene; V was cut back by 6 bases and J by 3 bases. This CDR3 is built from 15 residues. CDR1 and CDR2 from the germline V gene are MDHEN and SYDVKM. The clonotype originates from a human donor with pancreatic ductal adenocarcinoma. The V and J genes are TRBV28 and TRBJ2-1; 8 nucleotides align to TRBD1. The sequencing input was tumor tissue. CDR3 sequence: CASRLGTGVYNEQFF. The CDR3 nucleotides are TGTGCCAGCAGGCTCGGGACAGGAGTCTACAATGAGCAGTTCTTC.